The 24 T cell receptor beta chains presented below share a single source sample, sequenced in a study of cytomegalovirus exposure and HLA in healthy donors (dated by TCRdb to about 2017). The library was built by means of the immunoSEQ multiplex PCR assay. The multiplex PCR relied on a mix of 60 forward primers for TCR Vbeta segments and 13 reverse primers for TCR Jbeta segments. TCRdb obtained this table from immuneACCESS and retained in-frame rearrangements with V and J assigned. These tables miss some clones; where compared with another copy, unresolved V genes account for less than half of the shortfall, and the remainder is unexplained. Counted in this sample were hundreds of thousands of clones; more than 75% of them appeared once. The ten largest clones represent nearly 6% of the sample. The source material was PBMCs. The receptor set was obtained from a man aged 35 to 55 in good health and CMV-seropositive.

This chain connects TRBV5-1 to TRBJ2-3; 8 nucleotides match TRBD2. The CDR3 length is 14 residues. The junction had 4 bases not matched to a gene; V was cut back by 4 bases and J by 3 bases. CDR1 SGHRS and CDR2 YFSETQ come from the germline V gene. In nucleotides, the CDR3 is TGCGCCAGCAGCAGGATAGCGGGGACAGATACGCAGTATTTT. Translation gives CASSRIAGTDTQYF.

This chain connects TRBV5-1 to TRBJ1-1, with D tentatively TRBD1 (6 bases). Germline loops: CDR1 SGHRS, CDR2 YFSETQ. The V end was cut by 2 bases, the J end by 7 bases, with 12 bases between. The CDR3 has 13 amino acids. In DNA form, the CDR3 reads TGCGCCAGCAGCTTACCAGGGGATGGTGAAGCTTTCTTT. Its translation is CASSLPGDGEAFF.

This chain connects TRBV25-1 to TRBJ2-5, with D unclear. The CDR3 covers 15 residues. Germline CDR1 and CDR2: MGHDK and SYGVNS. V was clipped by 3 bases and J by 1 base, with 12 bases between them. CDR3 region: CASSDPRRGQETQYF. The CDR3 DNA sequence: TGTGCCAGCAGTGACCCCCGGCGCGGCCAAGAGACCCAGTACTTC.

The genes are TRBV4-1 and TRBJ2-7; 9 bases line up with TRBD1. The V gene's germline CDR1 is MGHRA and CDR2 YSYEKL. The CDR3 consists of 14 residues. Trimming took 4 bases from V and 6 from J; bases not matched to a gene: 7. The CDR3 region has the DNA TGCGCCAGCAGCCCCGGGACAGGGAACCCCGAGCAGTACTTC. As protein: CASSPGTGNPEQYF.

This clone appeared a few times. The chain has TRBV27 and TRBJ2-1, with 7 bases fitting TRBD2. The length of the CDR3 is 18 residues. Germline CDR1 reads MNHEY; CDR2 reads SMNVEV (reference sequence). V shed 2 bases and J 0 bases; nucleotides not matched to a gene: 10. Written as DNA, the CDR3 is TGTGCCAGCAGTTTAAGTCCCCTTCCGGGAGGCTCCTACAATGAGCAGTTCTTC. It yields the protein CASSLSPLPGGSYNEQFF.

The chain carries TRBV10-2 and TRBJ2-1; 12 bases align to TRBD2. J was trimmed by 8 bases and V by 8 bases; bases with no gene match: 10. The germline V gene has CDR1 WSHSY and CDR2 SAAADI. This CDR3 has 15 amino acids. CDR3 sequence: CASGPTSGRMDEQFF. In DNA form, the CDR3 reads TGCGCCAGCGGCCCGACTAGCGGGAGAATGGATGAGCAGTTCTTC.

The rearrangement uses TRBV6-7 and TRBJ2-2; the match to TRBD1 covers 10 bases. TRBV6-7 is an ORF, and what it does is uncertain. CDR3 size: 18 residues. After removal of 5 bases from V and 6 bases from J, the junction contained 15 bases not matched to a gene. In DNA, the CDR3 is TGTGCCAGCAGTATGCCGGGACAGGGGCCACTCCGGTCCGGGGAGCTGTTTTTT. This sequence encodes CASSMPGQGPLRSGELFF.

This clone was counted between two and nine times. The chain joins TRBV4-1 to TRBJ1-1, with D hard to call. Germline assignment: CDR1 MGHRA and CDR2 YSYEKL. The CDR3 contains 14 residues. V shed 0 bases and J shed 1 base, with 6 bases lying between them. In nucleotides, the CDR3 is TGCGCCAGCAGCCAAGATAGTAAGAACACTGAAGCTTTCTTT. Protein product: CASSQDSKNTEAFF.

The chain combines TRBV6-1 with TRBJ1-1, with D maybe TRBD1 (6 bases). There are 13 residues in the CDR3. The germline CDR1 and CDR2 sequences are MNHNS and SASEGT. Trimming removed 6 bases at V and 1 base at J, with 9 bases between. The CDR3 loop is CASSTQGNTEAFF. CDR3 nucleotide sequence: TGTGCCAGCAGCACACAGGGGAACACTGAAGCTTTCTTT.

The chain links TRBV29-1 to TRBJ2-1, with a possible D match to TRBD1 (6 bases). The CDR3 loop spans 13 amino acids. Germline V gene data show CDR1 as SQVTM and CDR2 as ANQGSEA. Between the trimmed V and J ends, which lost 3 bases and 9 bases, there was a span of 15 bases. CDR3 loop: CSVEATVRGEQFF. The CDR3 nucleotides are TGCAGCGTTGAGGCGACAGTCAGGGGTGAGCAGTTCTTC.

The J gene is TRBJ2-7, the V gene TRBV13, with TRBD1 matching over 9 bases. Germline CDR1 and CDR2: PRHDT and FYEKMQ (reference sequence). V dropped 0 bases and J dropped 7; count of bases not matched to a gene: 4. CDR3 size: 14 residues. CDR3 nucleotide sequence: TGTGCCAGCAGCTTAGGGGACAGGGGTGGTGAGCAGTACTTC. As protein: CASSLGDRGGEQYF.

The chain has TRBV5-1 and TRBJ2-1; a possible D gene is TRBD1 (5 bases). This CDR3 is 15 amino acids long. Germline V gives CDR1 SGHRS, CDR2 YFSETQ. V was pared by 5 bases and J by 3 bases, with 15 bases between. For the CDR3, the DNA is TGCGCCAGCAGTGGACGCCGGACATACTACAATGAGCAGTTCTTC. Its protein product is CASSGRRTYYNEQFF.

V and J are TRBV30 and TRBJ2-5; 10 bases align to TRBD1. The J call may be faulty, since TRBJ2-7 better matches the DNA end. Germline CDR1 is GTSNPN and CDR2 is SVGIG (reference sequence). The CDR3 totals 14 residues. CDR3 in amino acids: CAWRGQGSSYEQYF. CDR3 in DNA: TGTGCCTGGAGGGGACAGGGGAGCTCCTACGAGCAGTACTTC.

The DNA for the CDR3 is TGTGCCAGCAGTTATTCCGGGACAGCTAACTATGGCTACACCTTC. Protein product: CASSYSGTANYGYTF. The chain couples TRBV6-6 to TRBJ1-2; 7 nucleotides line up with TRBD1. CDR1 MNHNY and CDR2 SVGAGI come from the germline V gene (reference sequence). Trimming took 3 bases from V and 0 from J; bases not matched to a gene: 4. CDR3 length: 15 amino acids.

V and J are TRBV2 and TRBJ2-1; D ambiguous. CDR1 is SNHLY and CDR2 is FYNNEI in the germline V gene. The CDR3 consists of 12 residues. The V gene lost 8 bases and the J gene lost 0 bases, with 5 bases spanning the gap. DNA for the CDR3: TGTGCCAGCCCTAGCTCCTACAATGAGCAGTTCTTC. Residues: CASPSSYNEQFF.

The V gene is TRBV4-2, the J gene TRBJ2-5, with TRBD1 identical over 9 bases. Germline V lookup: CDR1 LGHNA, CDR2 YNFKEQ. With V trimmed by 2 bases and J by 3 bases, 4 bases remained unmatched. The CDR3 totals 15 residues. The CDR3: CASSQHGTGKETQYF. In DNA form, the CDR3 reads TGTGCCAGCAGCCAACACGGGACAGGGAAAGAGACCCAGTACTTC.

This chain connects TRBV7-6 to TRBJ2-3, with D unresolved. The CDR3 contains 14 residues. Trimming took 1 base from V and 4 from J, leaving 9 bases between them. The germline V gene has CDR1 SGHVS and CDR2 FNYEAQ. The CDR3 loop reads CASSLVSTADTQYF. CDR3 coding DNA: TGTGCCAGCAGCTTAGTTAGTACCGCAGATACGCAGTATTTT.

CDR3 sequence: CASSGPDRATTEAFF. The CDR3 DNA follows: TGTGCCAGCAGTGGACCGGACAGGGCCACCACTGAAGCTTTCTTT. J is TRBJ1-1 and V is TRBV6-1, with 8 bases fitting TRBD1. The CDR3 consists of 15 residues. Germline V lookup: CDR1 MNHNS, CDR2 SASEGT. V lost 4 bases and J lost 4; bases outside the gene matches: 8.

Only a few counts were recorded for this clone. The chain recombines TRBV15 with TRBJ2-2; D is perhaps TRBD1 (6 bases). V lost 1 base and J 3 bases, leaving 6 bases between the germline ends. The V gene's germline CDR1 is LNHNV and CDR2 YYDKDF (reference sequence). The CDR3 is 14 amino acids. The CDR3 here is CATSRGTDTGELFF. Written as DNA, the CDR3 is TGTGCCACCAGCAGAGGGACAGACACCGGGGAGCTGTTTTTT.

The chain recombines TRBV5-6 with TRBJ2-3; a possible D gene is TRBD2 (5 bases). The CDR3 length is 14 residues. In germline, CDR1 is SGHDT, CDR2 YYEEEE. Trimming cost V 0 bases and J 11 bases, with 16 bases left between them. For the CDR3, the DNA is TGTGCCAGCAGCTTGGGGGTCTCAAGCGGTAAGCAGTATTTT. It translates to CASSLGVSSGKQYF.

The V gene is TRBV30, the J gene TRBJ1-1, with TRBD1 matching over 9 bases. Looked up from germline, CDR1 is GTSNPN and CDR2 is SVGIG (reference sequence). The V and J ends lost 1 base and 0 bases, in that order; junction bases with no gene match: 9. The CDR3 length is 17 residues. The CDR3 protein is CAWSGRTGDFLNTEAFF. CDR3 nucleotide sequence: TGTGCCTGGAGTGGACGGACAGGGGACTTCTTGAACACTGAAGCTTTCTTT.

V is TRBV5-1 and J is TRBJ2-5; 8 bases agree with TRBD2. The CDR3 consists of 17 residues. Per germline, CDR1 SGHRS and CDR2 YFSETQ. V was pared by 4 bases and J by 4 bases, with 15 bases of the junction left unmatched. Written as DNA, the CDR3 is TGCGCCAGCAGCCCGCTAGTCGGAGCGGGAGAGGGAGAGACCCAGTACTTC. Residues: CASSPLVGAGEGETQYF.

The rearrangement links TRBV6-5 to TRBJ2-2, with D possibly matching TRBD2 (7 bases). CDR1 is MNHEY and CDR2 is SVGAGI in the germline V gene. The CDR3 extends over 13 amino acids. V was trimmed by 7 bases and J by 6 bases, leaving 12 bases between them. This CDR3 reads CASIEGGSGELFF. The CDR3 DNA reads TGTGCCAGCATCGAGGGGGGGTCCGGGGAGCTGTTTTTT.

The CDR3 sequence is CASGDPIRGAFF. CDR3 coding DNA: TGTGCCAGCGGGGACCCAATCCGGGGGGCTTTCTTT. The rearrangement links TRBV19 to TRBJ1-1; TRBD1 is a possible D gene (5 bases). Germline V lookup: CDR1 LNHDA, CDR2 SQIVND (reference sequence). Trimming removed 9 bases from V and 11 bases from J, with 19 bases in between. The CDR3 has 12 residues. The full variable domain, completed using reference TRBV19 and TRBJ1-1, is DGGITQSPKYLFRKEGQNVTLSCEQNLNHDAMYWYRQDPGQGLRLIYYSQIVNDFQKGDIAEGYSVSREKKESFPLTVTSAQKNPTAFYLCASGDPIRGAFFGQGTRLTVV.